This record looks at one TCR beta chain sequence and its context. What it recognizes is unknown. The data stem from a study of T cell repertoires in cytomegalovirus infection. Trimming took off 5 bases at V and 14 bases at J, with 15 bases between the two ends. Germline CDR1 is SGHTA and CDR2 is FQGTGA. The length of the CDR3 is 12 residues. TCRdb processed the reads anew with MiXCR; each CDR3 protein has one entry. The sample shows approximately 24,000 distinct CDR3 sequences, 20% to 25% of them seen only once. The clonotype was recovered from a human donor in good health (CMV status not recorded). Some clones in this sample may be carry-over from other donors' samples. The specimen was CD8+ T cells from cultured PBMCs, collected from culture after CMV antigen stimulation. This sequence joins TRBV7-3 and TRBJ1-4; D unclear. The CDR3 here is CASSPPLGDLFF. The CDR3 coding sequence is TGTGCCAGCAGCCCCCCCCTTGGGGATCTGTTTTTT.